Reported below is one T cell receptor beta chain. This clone was observed a few times. It has no known antigen specificity. The sample holds no much larger clone one base away, and base qualities are not on file. TCRbeta CDR3 regions were amplified from genomic DNA by means of the immunoSEQ Assay, a bias-controlled multiplex PCR. Processing in the source paper ran as follows. The number of nucleated cells in each sample was estimated by amplification of reference gene primers within the assay. Sequence reads were collapsed and filtered to measure the absolute abundance of every unique TCRbeta CDR3 rearrangement. Productive Simpson clonality was computed per sample as the square root of Simpson's diversity index over productive rearrangements. This immuneACCESS table, as held by TCRdb, lists in-frame sequences with V and J called but not all clones. Of the missing ones, under half trace to an unresolved V gene in checked studies; the others have no known cause. That table gives V, J and clone size, and the DNA gave D and trimming. The sample table records 300,000 or so clones; about 85% of these occur just once. Around 4% of the sample is held by the ten biggest clonotypes.

Collaborating institutions collected whole blood in K2EDTA tubes following their own protocols. For TCRbeta analysis, collaborators shipped samples in one of three forms: frozen whole blood, isolated PBMCs, or DNA extracted from either of those sample types. This specimen belongs to a study of blood T cell repertoires in COVID-19 (dated by TCRdb to about 2020). With respect to the entire study: Samples from collaborators originated in the United States, Italy and Spain and spanned both the acute and convalescent phases of COVID-19. The prospective study material was composed of cDNA or gDNA derived from T cells, B-cell-depleted T cells, or PBMCs. The repertoires were released in a freely available public database meant as a resource for research on the immune response to SARS-CoV-2. A de-identified subject ID, COVID-19 status, age in years and sex were almost always included in the sample metadata. HLA class I and class II types, where available, came from metadata supplied by the sample provider rather than from assay-based typing. Deeply sampled blood TCRbeta repertoires from subjects exposed to, actively infected with, or recovered from COVID-19 were included in the dataset. Samples were obtained from the ongoing ImmuneRACE study (first 160 participants) and from over 1,000 subjects provided by 6 global collaborators.

Via the germline V gene (reference sequence), CDR1 is SEHNR and CDR2 FQNEAQ. The junction carries 17 bases between V and J, which are trimmed by 5 bases and 1 base respectively. From the cysteine up to the phenylalanine, the CDR3 has a length of 16 residues. The DNA shown is the 48-base CDR3, in frame from base 1. Results and caveats for the whole study, not just this receptor: The amount of clinical and demographic metadata varied by source and participant and was provided uncurated.

This clonotype was obtained from a woman between 50 and 59 years old with active or convalescent COVID-19. Specimen: peripheral blood. This chain is built from TRBV7-9 and TRBJ1-2; the D gene is not confidently resolved. CDR3 region: CASSPHRGGINYGYTF. In nucleotides, the sequence is TGTGCCAGCAGCCCGCACCGGGGAGGGATTAACTATGGCTACACCTTC.